The present T cell receptor (beta chain) was sequenced within a study of a mutant IDH1 vaccine in newly diagnosed glioma. Turning to the study itself: Eight vaccine injections were given to patients in weeks 1, 3, 5, 7, 11, 15, 19 and 23. Vaccination started 4-6 weeks after radiotherapy alone, or with temozolomide cycles. Patients were pretreated with radiotherapy, temozolomide, or both, mostly both.

The CDR3 runs 16 residues. Described time point: week 23, last vaccination. Vaccination used 300 ug of mutant IDH1 20-mer peptide per dose, with topical imiquimod. Turning to this clone: Its antigen is unidentified.

Points from the study as a whole: Among patients, around 93% showed immune responses induced by the vaccine.

Assay used: immunoSEQ multiplex PCR; TCRdb lists only in-frame clones, some missing. The top ten hold approximately 2.1% of the sample, which has approximately 82,000 clones, 85% seen once. The TCR originated in a man aged 25 to 40 with glioma. Some clones in this sample may be carry-over from other donors' samples. The sample in question was PBMCs, obtained from a glioma patient whose treatment included an IDH1 peptide vaccine. The chain uses TRBV21-1 and TRBJ1-5. TRBV21-1 has pseudogene status. CDR3 region: CASSPRGGARDQPQHF. The CDR3 DNA sequence: TGTGCCAGCAGCCCCCGCGGGGGGGCCAGGGATCAGCCCCAGCATTTT.